This T cell receptor beta chain was captured in a study of OX40 agonist ivuxolimab in advanced cancers. About the research overall: Intravenous ivuxolimab was administered to patients every 2 weeks at 0.01 to 10 mg/kg. Dose-escalation patients' cancers were hepatocellular carcinoma, melanoma, renal cell or head and neck cancer.

Germline V gene sequence: CDR1 PRHDT, CDR2 FYEKMQ (reference sequence). There are 15 residues in the CDR3. Trimming at V came to 5 bases and at J to 6 bases, leaving 8 bases not matched to a gene. Sequencing was performed with immunoSEQ multiplex PCR; in TCRdb, only in-frame clones are kept and a portion is missing. In the table there are about 52,000 clones, roughly 92% of which are singletons. The sample holds one count of this clone. Its antigen is currently unknown. Autoimmune disease history or systemic immunosuppression meant exclusion. Study-level points and caveats: Averaged across samples, CD8+ T cells carried more expanded clones than CD4+ did.

V and J are TRBV13 and TRBJ2-1; 9 nucleotides line up with TRBD2. Here the sequenced sample was CD4+ or CD8+ T cells sorted from blood, taken in a trial of the OX40 agonist ivuxolimab. The sequence came from an adult with an advanced solid tumor such as melanoma, head and neck, liver or kidney cancer. CDR3 nucleotide sequence: TGTGCCAGCAGCCACAAAACTAGCGGGTTCAATGAGCAGTTCTTC. Translated: CASSHKTSGFNEQFF.